These T cell receptor beta chains were read from a single sample in a study of radiotherapy plus CTLA-4 blockade in lung cancer. Produced via immunoSEQ multiplex PCR; TCRdb's table is partial and in-frame only. The sample contains approximately 100,000 clones, under 90% of which appear only once. The input for sequencing was peripheral blood, taken from a patient treated with radiotherapy plus ipilimumab. The receptor source for this set is a human donor with non-small cell lung cancer that progressed on radiotherapy plus ipilimumab. Some clones in this sample may be carry-over from other donors' samples. CDR3s include the opening cysteine and the closing phenylalanine or tryptophan. The order of the fields is J gene, V gene, CDR3 protein.

J: TRBJ1-4; V: TRBV18; CDR3: CASSPRVATNEKLFF
J: TRBJ2-1; V: TRBV2; CDR3: CASSEASGGPMTKQFF
J: TRBJ2-3; V: TRBV28; CDR3: CASSPSGPPMGDTQYF
J: TRBJ2-2; V: TRBV11-1; CDR3: CASSLAAHDGELFF
J: TRBJ2-4; V: TRBV2; CDR3: CASSTPRDRGPLKAKNIQYF
J: TRBJ1-1; V: TRBV5-1; CDR3: CASTETRNTEAFF
J: TRBJ1-1; V: TRBV7-2; CDR3: CASSSRLMRGRTEAFF
J: TRBJ2-5; V: TRBV7-3; CDR3: CASSLGGGETQYF
J: TRBJ2-3; V: TRBV2; CDR3: CASSETGTNTQYF
J: TRBJ2-3; V: TRBV5-1; CDR3: CASSSLETGGDTQYF
J: TRBJ1-2; V: TRBV10-3; CDR3: CAISGFGDGYTF
J: TRBJ1-2; V: TRBV7-9; CDR3: CASSLVKLEYGYTF
J: TRBJ2-3; V: TRBV5-1; CDR3: CASTRGGLSDTQYF
J: TRBJ1-6; V: TRBV19; CDR3: CASSIGDNSPLHF
J: TRBJ2-2; V: TRBV19; CDR3: CASIGGETANTGELFF
J: TRBJ2-7; V: TRBV7-9; CDR3: CASSPLGGTGLDSYEQYF
J: TRBJ1-6; V: TRBV5-3; CDR3: CARSLAGRHLNSPLHF
J: TRBJ1-1; V: TRBV14; CDR3: CASSQARGGAKDTEAFF
J: TRBJ1-1; V: TRBV4-1; CDR3: CASSQDQLTEAFF
J: TRBJ2-7; V: TRBV7-2; CDR3: CASSDYSYEQYF
J: TRBJ1-4; V: TRBV6-5; CDR3: CASSYSTFPGNEKLFF
J: TRBJ2-7; V: TRBV4-1; CDR3: CASSQGDSYEQYF
J: TRBJ1-5; V: TRBV30; CDR3: CAWSAGAGQPQHF
J: TRBJ2-1; V: TRBV6-4; CDR3: CASSDGGAYNEQFF